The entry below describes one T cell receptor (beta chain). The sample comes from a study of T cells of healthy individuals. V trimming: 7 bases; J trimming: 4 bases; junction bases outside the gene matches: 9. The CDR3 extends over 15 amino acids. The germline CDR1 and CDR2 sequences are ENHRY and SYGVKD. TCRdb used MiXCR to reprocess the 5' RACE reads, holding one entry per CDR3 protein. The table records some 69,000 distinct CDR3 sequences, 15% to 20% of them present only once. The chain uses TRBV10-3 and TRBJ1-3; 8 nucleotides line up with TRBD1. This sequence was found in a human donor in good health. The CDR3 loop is CAINRQGAKGNTIYF. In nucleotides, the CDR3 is TGTGCCATCAACCGCCAGGGGGCGAAGGGAAACACCATATATTTT.